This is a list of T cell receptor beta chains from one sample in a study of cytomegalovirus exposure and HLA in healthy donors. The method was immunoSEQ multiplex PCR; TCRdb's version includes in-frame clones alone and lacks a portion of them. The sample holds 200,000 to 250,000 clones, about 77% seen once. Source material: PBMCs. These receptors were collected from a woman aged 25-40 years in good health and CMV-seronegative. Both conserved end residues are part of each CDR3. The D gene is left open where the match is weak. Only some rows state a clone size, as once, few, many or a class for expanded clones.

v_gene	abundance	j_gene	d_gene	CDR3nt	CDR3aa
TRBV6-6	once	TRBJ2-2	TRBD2	TGTGCCAGCAGTTCGGGACTAGCGGGCCTCACCGGGGAGCTGTTTTTT	CASSSGLAGLTGELFF
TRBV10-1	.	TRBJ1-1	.	TGCGCCAGCAGTGAGTCAGGGGGTACCACTGAAGCTTTCTTT	CASSESGGTTEAFF
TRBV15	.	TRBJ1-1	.	TGTGCCACCAGCAGAGACGAAACAGGAGACAAAGGCGACACTGAAGCTTTCTTT	CATSRDETGDKGDTEAFF
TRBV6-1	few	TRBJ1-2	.	TGTGCCAGCAGTGATCTGGCGGCGGGAGGCTACACCTTC	CASSDLAAGGYTF
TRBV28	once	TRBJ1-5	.	TGTGCCAGCAGTCCCACCGGGACACGAAATCAGCCCCAGCATTTT	CASSPTGTRNQPQHF
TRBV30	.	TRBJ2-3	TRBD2	TGTGCCTGGAGTTACGGTAGACTAGCGGGGGCAGATACGCAGTATTTT	CAWSYGRLAGADTQYF
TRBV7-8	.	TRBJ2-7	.	TGTGCCAGCAGCTTGGGCCCCTCCTACGAGCAGTACTTC	CASSLGPSYEQYF
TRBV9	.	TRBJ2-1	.	TGTGCCAGCAGCGTACTCGGGACAACTTACAATGAGCAGTTCTTC	CASSVLGTTYNEQFF
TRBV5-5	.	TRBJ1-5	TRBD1	TGTGCCAGCAGCTTACTACTTCCGACAGGGGTCAATCAGCCCCAGCATTTT	CASSLLLPTGVNQPQHF
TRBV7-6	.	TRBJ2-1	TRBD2	TGTGCCAGCAGCTTATCGCCTAGCGGGAACGATGAGCAGTTCTTC	CASSLSPSGNDEQFF
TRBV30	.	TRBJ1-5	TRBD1	TGTGCCTGGAGTGTGACGGCAGGGGGTCAGCCCCAGCATTTT	CAWSVTAGGQPQHF
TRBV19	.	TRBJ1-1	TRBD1	TGTGCCAGCATAAACCCCAACAGGGGAGATGACACTGAAGCTTTCTTT	CASINPNRGDDTEAFF
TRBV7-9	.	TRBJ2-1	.	TGTGCCAGCAGCTTATCACGCGACAATGAGCAGTTCTTC	CASSLSRDNEQFF
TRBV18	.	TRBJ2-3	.	TGTGCCAGCTCAAACGAGATGGTGGATACGCAGTATTTT	CASSNEMVDTQYF
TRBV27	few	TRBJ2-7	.	TGTGCCAGCAGTTTGGGCCAGTTCTACGAGCAGTACTTC	CASSLGQFYEQYF
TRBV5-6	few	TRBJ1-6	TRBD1	TGTGCCAGCAGGAGACAGGGCGGTTCACCCCTCCACTTT	CASRRQGGSPLHF
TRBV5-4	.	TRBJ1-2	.	TGTGCCAGCAGCTGGAGAGATGGCTACACCTTC	CASSWRDGYTF
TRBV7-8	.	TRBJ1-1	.	TGTGCCAGCAGCTTAATCGTTCGACAGAACACCGAAGCTTTCTTT	CASSLIVRQNTEAFF
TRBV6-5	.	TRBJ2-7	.	TGTGCCAGCAGTTACTTGGCAGAGGGCTCCTACGAGCAGTACTTC	CASSYLAEGSYEQYF
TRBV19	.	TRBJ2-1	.	TGTGCCAGTAGTATAGCTACAGGGATGGGCAATGAGCAGTTCTTC	CASSIATGMGNEQFF
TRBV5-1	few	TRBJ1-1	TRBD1	TGCGCCAGCAGCGATCAGGGGGTGGGCACTGAAGCTTTCTTT	CASSDQGVGTEAFF
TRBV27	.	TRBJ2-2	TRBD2	TGTGCCAGCAGTTTATGGGGGGGAGGGAGCGGGGAGCTGTTTTTT	CASSLWGGGSGELFF
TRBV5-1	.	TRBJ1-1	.	TGCGCCAGCAGCTTGGATGGGGGCCCTGGGAACACTGAAGCTTTCTTT	CASSLDGGPGNTEAFF
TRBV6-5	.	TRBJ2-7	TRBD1	TGTGCCAGCAGTTACTCCCGGGACAGTCCCTACGAGCAGTACTTC	CASSYSRDSPYEQYF
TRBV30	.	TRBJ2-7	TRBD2	TGTGCCTGGAGTGTAGTAGCGGGGGGCGAGCAGTACTTC	CAWSVVAGGEQYF
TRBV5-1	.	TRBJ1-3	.	TGCGCCAGCAGCTTGGGCGACAGCACCTCTGGAAACACCATATATTTT	CASSLGDSTSGNTIYF
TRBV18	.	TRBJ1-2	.	TGTGCCAGCTCACCGATGGGGCACAGTGGCTACACCTTC	CASSPMGHSGYTF
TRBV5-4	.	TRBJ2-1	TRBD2	TGTGCCAGCAGTTGGCGGGAGGGCTACAATGAGCAGTTCTTC	CASSWREGYNEQFF
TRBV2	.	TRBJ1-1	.	TGTGCCAGCAGTGAATTCGGGGATGCCGACACTGAAGCTTTCTTT	CASSEFGDADTEAFF
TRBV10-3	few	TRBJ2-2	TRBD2	TGTGCCATCAGTTTGATGGAAGCGGGATCGGCAACCGGGGAGCTGTTTTTT	CAISLMEAGSATGELFF
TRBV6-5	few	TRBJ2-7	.	TGTGCCAGCTCTAGCGACCATGCCGAGCAGTACTTC	CASSSDHAEQYF
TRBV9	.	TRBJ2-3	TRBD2	TGTGCCAGCAGCGTAGTGGAGCGGGGAGCCACAGATACGCAGTATTTT	CASSVVERGATDTQYF
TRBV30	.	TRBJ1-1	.	TGTGCCTGGAGTGTAGGCAGGTGGGACACTGAAGCTTTCTTT	CAWSVGRWDTEAFF
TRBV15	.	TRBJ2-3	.	TGTGCCACCAGCAGCGAACGGTCTACCACAGATACGCAGTATTTT	CATSSERSTTDTQYF
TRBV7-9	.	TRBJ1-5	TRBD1	TGTGCCAGCAGCTTTGGGACAGGGAGCAGGAGTCAGCCCCAGCATTTT	CASSFGTGSRSQPQHF
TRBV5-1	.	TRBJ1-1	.	TGCGCCAGCAGCTTGGAAGGGGTTGGCACTGAAGCTTTCTTT	CASSLEGVGTEAFF
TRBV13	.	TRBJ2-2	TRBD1	TGTGCCAGCAGCTTCCTAGGCTACCCACAGGGGCAGTCCGGGGAGCTGTTTTTT	CASSFLGYPQGQSGELFF
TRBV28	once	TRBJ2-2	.	TGTGCCAGCAGTTTATCAGGGTCTTTATTCGCGAACACCGGGGAGCTGTTTTTT	CASSLSGSLFANTGELFF
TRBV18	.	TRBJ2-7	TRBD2	TGTGCCAGCTCACCCAGCGGGAGCACCTACGAGCAGTACTTC	CASSPSGSTYEQYF
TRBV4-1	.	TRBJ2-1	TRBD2	TGCGCCAGCAGCCAAAGCGGGAGCGACGACAATGAGCAGTTCTTC	CASSQSGSDDNEQFF
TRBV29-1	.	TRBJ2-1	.	TGCAGCGTTGAGGACTATGAGCAGTTCTTC	CSVEDYEQFF
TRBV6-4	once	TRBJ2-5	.	TGTGCCAGCAGGGAGGCAGAGACCCAGTACTTC	CASREAETQYF
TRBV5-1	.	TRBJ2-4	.	TGCGCCAGCAGCTTTGAACCTCAGGACATTCAGTACTTC	CASSFEPQDIQYF
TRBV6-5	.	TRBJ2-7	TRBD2	TGTGCCAGCAGTCTACCGGGGGGGATATACGAGCAGTACTTC	CASSLPGGIYEQYF
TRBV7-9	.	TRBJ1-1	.	TGTGCCAGCAGCGTCGAAGGGGGCACTGAAGCTTTCTTT	CASSVEGGTEAFF
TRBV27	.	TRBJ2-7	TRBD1	TGTGCCAGCAGTTTGGTCGGGACAGGGGCCTACGAGCAGTACTTC	CASSLVGTGAYEQYF
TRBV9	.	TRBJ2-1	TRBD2	TGTGCCAGCAGCTTCCGCGGGGGGTCAACCTACAATGGGCAGTTCTTC	CASSFRGGSTYNGQFF
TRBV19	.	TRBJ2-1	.	TGTGCCAGTAGTATGGTAGCGGAGGCCTACAATGAGCAGTTCTTC	CASSMVAEAYNEQFF
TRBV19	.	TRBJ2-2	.	TGTGCCAGTAGTTTTTTGGGAGGGGGAGTACCCGGGGAGCTGTTTTTT	CASSFLGGGVPGELFF
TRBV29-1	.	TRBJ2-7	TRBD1	TGCAGCGCCAGTACAGGGGGCACTTCCTACGAGCAGTACTTC	CSASTGGTSYEQYF
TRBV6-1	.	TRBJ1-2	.	TGTGCCAGCAGCGCCCGGGGGGGCTCAGTTGGCTACACCTTC	CASSARGGSVGYTF
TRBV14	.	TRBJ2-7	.	TGTGCCAGCAGCCAAGTCGGGGCCTACGAGCAGTACTTC	CASSQVGAYEQYF
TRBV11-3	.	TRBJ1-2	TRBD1	TGTGCCAGCAGCCCGGGACAGGCGTATGGCTACACCTTC	CASSPGQAYGYTF